What follows are 6 T cell receptor beta chains derived from one specimen sequenced in a study of cytomegalovirus exposure and HLA in healthy donors. The PCR had 60 Vbeta and 13 Jbeta primers. TCRdb keeps only in-frame clones here, not all; method: immunoSEQ multiplex PCR. This table has under 200,000 clones, approximately 75% appearing once. Sample: PBMCs. All receptors come from a woman aged 18-29 years in good health and CMV-seronegative.

V and J are TRBV9 and TRBJ2-4; 10 bases agree with TRBD2. The germline V gene has CDR1 SGDLS and CDR2 YYNGEE. V shed 4 bases and J 7 bases; nucleotides not matched to a gene: 17. The CDR3 is made up of 18 amino acids. The CDR3 nucleotides read TGTGCCAGCAGCCCCCGAGTAGCGGGGGGACCGGGTGTGAACATTCAGTACTTC. This gives the protein CASSPRVAGGPGVNIQYF. The whole variable domain, filled in from reference TRBV9 and TRBJ2-4, reads DSGVTQTPKHLITATGQRVTLRCSPRSGDLSVYWYQQSLDQGLQFLIQYYNGEERAKGNILERFSAQQFPDLHSELNLSSLELGDSALYFCASSPRVAGGPGVNIQYFGAGTRLSVL.

Only a few counts were recorded for this clone. This chain uses TRBV25-1 with TRBJ1-5; the match to TRBD1 covers 8 bases. V gave up 8 bases and J gave up 2 bases; unmatched junction bases: 5. CDR1 and CDR2 (germline): MGHDK, SYGVNS. This CDR3 is built from 14 residues. In nucleotides, the CDR3 is TGTGCCAGCGCAGACAGGGGAGGCAATCAGCCCCAGCATTTT. Protein sequence: CASADRGGNQPQHF. Using reference TRBV25-1 and TRBJ1-5 for the parts outside the CDR3, the full variable domain is EADIYQTPRYLVIGTGKKITLECSQTMGHDKMYWYQQDPGMELHLIHYSYGVNSTEKGDLSSESTVSRIRTEHFPLTLESARPSHTSQYLCASADRGGNQPQHFGDGTRLSIL.

The CDR3 loop reads CASSPLVLASDTQYF. The CDR3 DNA is TGTGCCAGCAGCCCACTGGTCCTAGCTTCAGATACGCAGTATTTT. The rearrangement joins TRBV5-4 to TRBJ2-3; maybe TRBD2 (5 bases). CDR3 length equals 15 residues. V was cut by 4 bases and J by 4 bases, with 16 bases left in between. Germline V gives CDR1 SGHNT, CDR2 YYREEE (reference sequence).

This chain connects TRBV10-2 to TRBJ1-1, with D perhaps TRBD1 (6 bases). V lost 6 bases and J lost 1, with 6 bases in between. In germline, CDR1 is WSHSY, CDR2 SAAADI. This CDR3 comprises 12 residues. CDR3 amino acids: CASRGQNTEAFF. CDR3 sequence (DNA): TGCGCCAGCAGGGGACAGAACACTGAAGCTTTCTTT.

The rearrangement links TRBV12-5 to TRBJ2-5, with TRBD1 matching over 11 bases. Germline V CDR1 and CDR2: LGHNT, FRNRAP. V shed 0 bases, J shed 9 bases, and the junction held 3 bases outside the gene matches. The CDR3 extends over 14 amino acids. The CDR3 DNA is TGTGCTAGTGGTTTGGTAGGGGACAGGGGGGCCCAGTACTTC. This encodes CASGLVGDRGAQYF.

The rearrangement joins TRBV5-1 to TRBJ1-5; TRBD1 matches 10 bases. This CDR3 has 15 residues. Looked up from germline, CDR1 is SGHRS and CDR2 is YFSETQ. V lost 0 bases, J lost 5 bases, and 2 bases stayed unmatched. The chain's CDR3 is CASSLETGGDQPQHF. CDR3 DNA sequence: TGCGCCAGCAGCTTGGAGACAGGGGGCGATCAGCCCCAGCATTTT.